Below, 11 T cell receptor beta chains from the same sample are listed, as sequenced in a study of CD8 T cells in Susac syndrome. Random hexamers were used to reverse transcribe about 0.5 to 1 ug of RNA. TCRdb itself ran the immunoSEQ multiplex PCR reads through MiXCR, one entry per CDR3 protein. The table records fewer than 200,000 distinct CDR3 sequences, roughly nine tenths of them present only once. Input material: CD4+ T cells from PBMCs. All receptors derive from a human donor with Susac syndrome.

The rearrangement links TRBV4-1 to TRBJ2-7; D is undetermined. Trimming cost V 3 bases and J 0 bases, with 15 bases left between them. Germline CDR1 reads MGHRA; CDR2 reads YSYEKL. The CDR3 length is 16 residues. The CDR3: CASSQTRDTRSYEQYF. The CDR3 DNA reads TGCGCCAGCAGCCAGACCCGAGACACCCGCTCCTACGAGCAGTACTTC.

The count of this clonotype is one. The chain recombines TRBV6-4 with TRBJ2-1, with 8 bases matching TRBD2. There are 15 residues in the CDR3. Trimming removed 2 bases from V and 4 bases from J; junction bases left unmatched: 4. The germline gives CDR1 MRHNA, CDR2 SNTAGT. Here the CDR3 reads CASSDQASGYNEQFF. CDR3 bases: TGTGCCAGCAGTGACCAGGCTAGCGGGTACAATGAGCAGTTCTTC.

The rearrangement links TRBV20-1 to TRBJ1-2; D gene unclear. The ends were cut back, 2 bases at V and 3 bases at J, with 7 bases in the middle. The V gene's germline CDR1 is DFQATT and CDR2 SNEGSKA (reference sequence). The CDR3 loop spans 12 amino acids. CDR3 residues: CSARNRDYGYTF. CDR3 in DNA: TGCAGTGCTAGAAACCGGGACTATGGCTACACCTTC.

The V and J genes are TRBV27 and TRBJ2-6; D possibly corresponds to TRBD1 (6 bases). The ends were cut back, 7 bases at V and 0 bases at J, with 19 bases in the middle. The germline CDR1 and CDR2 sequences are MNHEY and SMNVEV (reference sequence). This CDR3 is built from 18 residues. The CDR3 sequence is CASTTDRPMASGANVLTF. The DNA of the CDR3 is TGTGCCAGCACCACCGACAGGCCCATGGCCTCTGGGGCCAACGTCCTGACTTTC.

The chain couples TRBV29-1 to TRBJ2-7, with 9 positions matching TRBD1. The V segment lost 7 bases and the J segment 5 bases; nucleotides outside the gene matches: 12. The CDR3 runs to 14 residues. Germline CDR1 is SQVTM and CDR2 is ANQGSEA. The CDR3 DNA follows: TGCAGCGGCCGATTCCTGACAGGGGGAGACGAGCAGTACTTC. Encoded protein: CSGRFLTGGDEQYF.

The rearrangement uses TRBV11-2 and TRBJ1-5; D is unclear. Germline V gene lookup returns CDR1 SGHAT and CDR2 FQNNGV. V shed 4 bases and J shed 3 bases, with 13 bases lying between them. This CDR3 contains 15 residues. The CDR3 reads CASSSSAGSNQPQHF. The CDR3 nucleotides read TGTGCCAGCAGCTCCTCGGCAGGATCCAATCAGCCCCAGCATTTT.

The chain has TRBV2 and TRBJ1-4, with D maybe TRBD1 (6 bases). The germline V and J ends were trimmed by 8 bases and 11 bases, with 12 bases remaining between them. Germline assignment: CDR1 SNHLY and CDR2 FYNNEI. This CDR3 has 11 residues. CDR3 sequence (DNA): TGTGCCAGCCTACAGGGAGTCAAACTGTTTTTT. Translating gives CASLQGVKLFF.

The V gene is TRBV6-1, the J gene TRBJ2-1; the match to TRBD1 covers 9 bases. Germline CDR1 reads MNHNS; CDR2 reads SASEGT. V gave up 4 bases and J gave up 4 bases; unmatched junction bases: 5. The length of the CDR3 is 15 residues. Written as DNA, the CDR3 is TGTGCCAGCAGTGGCCGGGACAGGGTTTACAATGAGCAGTTCTTC. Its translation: CASSGRDRVYNEQFF.

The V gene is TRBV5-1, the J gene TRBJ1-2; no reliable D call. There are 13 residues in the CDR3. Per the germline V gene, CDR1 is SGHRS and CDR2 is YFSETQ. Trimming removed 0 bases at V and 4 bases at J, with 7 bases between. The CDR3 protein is CASSLDKTYGYTF. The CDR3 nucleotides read TGCGCCAGCAGCTTGGACAAGACCTATGGCTACACCTTC. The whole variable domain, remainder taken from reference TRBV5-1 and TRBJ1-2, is KAGVTQTPRYLIKTRGQQVTLSCSPISGHRSVSWYQQTPGQGLQFLFEYFSETQRNKGNFPGRFSGRQFSNSRSEMNVSTLELGDSALYLCASSLDKTYGYTFGSGTRLTVV.

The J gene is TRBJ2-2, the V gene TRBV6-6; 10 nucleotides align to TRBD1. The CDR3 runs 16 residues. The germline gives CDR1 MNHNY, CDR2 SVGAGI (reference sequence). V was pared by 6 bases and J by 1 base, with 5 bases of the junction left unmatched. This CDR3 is CASSSGTGVNTGELFF. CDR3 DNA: TGTGCCAGCAGCTCCGGGACAGGGGTGAACACCGGGGAGCTGTTTTTT.

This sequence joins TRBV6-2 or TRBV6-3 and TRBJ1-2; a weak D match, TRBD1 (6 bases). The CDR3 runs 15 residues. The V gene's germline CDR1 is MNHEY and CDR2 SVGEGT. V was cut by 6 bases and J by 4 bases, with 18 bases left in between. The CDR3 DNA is TGTGCCAGCAGGTATAGAGGTCAGGGGCCCTATGGCTACACCTTC. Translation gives CASRYRGQGPYGYTF.